This T cell receptor beta chain was sequenced during a study of cytomegalovirus exposure and HLA in healthy donors (dated by TCRdb to about 2017). The study in broad terms: An earlier analysis of more than 550 of the donors reported roughly 300 Gb of sequence data and around 110 million unique TCR beta sequences obtained from 180 million or so T cells. Alongside the repertoire data, information on donor age, sex, ethnicity and CMV serostatus was compiled. Among about 400 genotyped donors of the cohort, an average of approximately 200,000 unique TCR beta nucleotide sequences was sequenced per donor, of which about 19% were non-productive. Roughly 5 DR-DQ haplotypes were handled as single units for association and clustering because linkage in the cohort was strong. An earlier analysis of approximately 640 of the donors applied high-throughput TCR beta sequencing to assess whether each TCR beta V gene segment acted as functional or pseudogenic. Genome-wide SNP genotypes for about 60% of the roughly 700 donors were used in a later genetic analysis, which treated that subset as a discovery cohort. Rather than using new phenotypic data, the later analysis identified candidate immune exposures from TCR beta sequences and from how often those sequences occurred across donors. Along with the roughly 670-subject first cohort, a separate validation cohort of over a hundred different subjects was used. The study aimed to test whether cataloging public T cell receptors could reveal signatures of past pathogen exposure. The study combined high-throughput TCR immunosequencing, statistical association of individual TCRs with disease status, and machine learning to predict cytomegalovirus infection status. Every discovery cohort repertoire had been produced on one sequencing platform. To study patterns of TCR occurrence, a later analysis re-analyzed previously published TCR beta repertoires from around 700 donors and added high-resolution HLA genotyping. The genetic ancestry cluster associated with self-reported Caucasian donors included over 80% of the 398 genotyped donors. The study profiled the T cell repertoires of hundreds of subjects by immunosequencing and related them to cytomegalovirus serostatus. The number of donors typed differed by locus, with 629-630 for A, B, C, DRB1 and DQB1, 522 for DQA1, approximately 580 for DPA1, and approximately 470 for DPB1. HLA typing included class I and class II loci at four-digit resolution. An early release that covered about 600 HLA-typed donors contained approximately 300 gigabases of sequencing data and 80 million or so unique TCR sequences. Beyond this particular receptor, the publication reports: Compared with equally common non-associated chains, HLA-associated TCR beta chains in a later analysis were more clonally expanded and had lower generation probabilities. In a later genetic analysis, a missense DCLRE1C variant was associated with V-gene and J-gene trimming of TCR beta chains, and the association was replicated in an independent cohort. According to a later genetic analysis, donors in an Asian-associated ancestry cluster had fewer N-insertions in productive TCRs than the roughly 660-donor mean. A cluster of highly shared sequence variants was judged likely to be a technical artifact of the sequencing pipeline. Cytomegalovirus status was reported to be diagnosed by the classifier with high specificity and sensitivity in both the original and validation cohorts. According to a later analysis, parvovirus B19, influenza, CMV and Epstein-Barr virus appeared linked to several top co-occurrence clusters. When HLA alleles, especially DR and DQ, strongly co-occurred, TCR associations were difficult to assign to individual alleles. Presence/absence analyses assumed roughly uniform sequencing depth across donors, an assumption that may not hold. For the cohort, immune exposure information was limited to CMV serostatus. Some IMGT-functional V segments, including TRBV6-2 and TRBV6-3, could not be told apart with the 87-base-pair reads, so those segments were excluded. According to the authors, the approach could potentially be generalized to other disease states and immunological phenotypes. A further reported finding was that TCR beta sequences accurately predicted the HLA-A and HLA-B alleles for most subjects in the first cohort. In the study, some 160 TCR beta chains were listed as associated with cytomegalovirus. In vitro tests confirmed that three of the cytomegalovirus-associated TCR beta chains recognize cytomegalovirus antigens. A later analysis found that most CMV-associated TCR beta chains appeared HLA-restricted, with HLA associations seemingly driven largely by CMV exposure. A later analysis found that TCR association rates varied across HLA loci, with DRB1 alleles showing the most associated TCRs and HLA-C alleles the fewest. Most TCR sequences were observed very rarely across donors, whereas some public TCRs were present in many individuals. This cohort had only TCR beta chains sequenced, and the lack of alpha or paired-chain data limited which features could be detected. Correlated functional status among segregating V segments might reflect linkage disequilibrium, but an unknown experimental factor could not be ruled out. In an earlier analysis of 587 of the donors, most TCR beta V segments were observed in productive rearrangements about 87% or about 30% of the time, broadly matching IMGT annotations. Because HLA typing was missing for some donors at each locus, association tests included only the typed subset. Because counts were too low, seventeen rarely observed V segments, including chromosome 9 orphons, were left out of the earlier analysis of approximately 500 of the donors. Specific HLA alleles were associated with over 15,000 TCR beta sequences at a false discovery rate of 0.05 in a later analysis.

Library preparation was by the immunoSEQ multiplex PCR assay. For the multiplex PCR, a mixture combining 60 forward primers for TCR Vbeta segments and 13 reverse primers for TCR Jbeta segments was used. The CDR3 region of rearranged TCR beta genes was amplified from genomic DNA by a multiplex PCR assay. On the Illumina HiSeq System, the amplified TCR beta libraries were sequenced as 87-base-pair reads. Per the source publication's procedure: In a later analysis, 70 million to 95 million unique TCR beta chains were counted across the roughly 700 repertoires, and roughly 10 million of these chains were shared by at least two donors. Raw reads were error-corrected and collapsed into unique sequences with a nearest-neighbor algorithm that merged closely related sequences to remove PCR and sequencing errors. Alignment of CDR3 sequences to IMGT reference sequences was used to assign V, D and J gene segments. For a sequence to be retained, a match of at least six nucleotides to both a V gene segment and a J gene segment was required. Rearrangements were classified as productive when the CDR3 lacked stop codons and remained in frame with V and J, and all other rearrangements were classified as non-productive. Following IMGT convention, CDR3 was defined as the stretch from the second conserved V-encoded cysteine up to the conserved J-encoded phenylalanine. Sequences without an unambiguous match to a single V gene segment were excluded from the earlier analysis of about 640 of the donors. In an earlier analysis of 500 to 750 of the donors, V segments were called functional above 56.7% productive rearrangements and were called segregating when the between-donor standard deviation exceeded 5%. To diagnose cytomegalovirus status from the catalog of TCR beta chain sequences, a statistical classification framework was built. V and J gene assignment, in a later analysis, came from comparing TCR nucleotide sequences with IMGT/GENE-DB human TR gene sequences. The TCRdist pipeline was used in a later analysis to assign CDR3 sequences and most-parsimonious VDJ recombination scenarios. In a later analysis, every TCR beta chain was defined by the combination of its CDR3 amino acid sequence and its V-gene family, and reads without a unique V-gene family were dropped. A later analysis removed 450 to 600 highly shared, low-generation-probability nucleotide sequences to deal with suspected cross-contamination and a sequencing artifact. A later analysis calculated a clonal expansion index for each public chain from normalized within-repertoire ranks of inferred template counts. In a later analysis, generation probabilities were computed with a VDJ recombination model fitted to out-of-frame rearrangements, and the resulting probabilities were checked against IGoR. In a later analysis, hypergeometric tests were used to score TCR-TCR, TCR-HLA and TCR-CMV co-occurrence, with a repertoire-size bias correction applied to TCR pairs. A later analysis estimated false discovery rates by permuting HLA or CMV assignments 20 times. In a later analysis, co-occurring TCRs were grouped with DBSCAN, and TCRdist sequence similarity was added when clustering was performed within HLA-allele-positive subsets. For co-occurrence clustering, repertoires with fewer than 30,000 or more than 120,000 public chains were excluded, along with 5 or 6 repertoires with anomalous nucleotide sharing. In its TCRdb copy, this immuneACCESS table keeps in-frame sequences only and misses some clones. Where compared with another copy, unresolved V genes explain less than half of these, and the others have no known cause. V and J calls and clone size are as listed in that table; D and trimming were resolved from the DNA. The sample includes under 130,000 clones, with approximately 79% observed a single time. The ten largest clonotypes hold 3.1% of the sample.

Counted from cysteine to phenylalanine, this CDR3 has 12 amino acids. Only the CDR3 DNA is retained, 36 bases long and in frame from the first base. The junction shows trimming of 2 bases on V and 7 bases on J, plus 9 bases between the germline ends. CDR1 and CDR2 are drawn from the germline V gene (reference sequence): GTSNPN, SVGIG. Concerning this clone itself: Its binding antigen is unknown. Base-call qualities are not available, and no considerably larger clone is one nucleotide away.

The cohort comprised 670 or so healthy bone marrow donors. All cohort members were sampled while nominally healthy, although unrecorded immune exposures were likely present. The donor was CMV seronegative and was included in the group of approximately 350 seronegative cohort members. Every donor gave a peripheral blood sample, and the peripheral blood mononuclear cells from that sample were used for TCR beta sequencing. Genomic DNA extraction from the blood cell samples was performed with the Qiagen DNeasy Blood Extraction Kit. The sequence is built from TRBV30 and TRBJ2-1, and TRBD1 may be the D gene, going by 5 matching bases. The TCR was taken from a middle-aged woman in good health and CMV-seronegative. Sequencing input: PBMCs. The encoded CDR3 is CAWSRGTNEQFF. The DNA sequence follows: TGTGCCTGGAGTAGGGGCACTAATGAGCAGTTCTTC.